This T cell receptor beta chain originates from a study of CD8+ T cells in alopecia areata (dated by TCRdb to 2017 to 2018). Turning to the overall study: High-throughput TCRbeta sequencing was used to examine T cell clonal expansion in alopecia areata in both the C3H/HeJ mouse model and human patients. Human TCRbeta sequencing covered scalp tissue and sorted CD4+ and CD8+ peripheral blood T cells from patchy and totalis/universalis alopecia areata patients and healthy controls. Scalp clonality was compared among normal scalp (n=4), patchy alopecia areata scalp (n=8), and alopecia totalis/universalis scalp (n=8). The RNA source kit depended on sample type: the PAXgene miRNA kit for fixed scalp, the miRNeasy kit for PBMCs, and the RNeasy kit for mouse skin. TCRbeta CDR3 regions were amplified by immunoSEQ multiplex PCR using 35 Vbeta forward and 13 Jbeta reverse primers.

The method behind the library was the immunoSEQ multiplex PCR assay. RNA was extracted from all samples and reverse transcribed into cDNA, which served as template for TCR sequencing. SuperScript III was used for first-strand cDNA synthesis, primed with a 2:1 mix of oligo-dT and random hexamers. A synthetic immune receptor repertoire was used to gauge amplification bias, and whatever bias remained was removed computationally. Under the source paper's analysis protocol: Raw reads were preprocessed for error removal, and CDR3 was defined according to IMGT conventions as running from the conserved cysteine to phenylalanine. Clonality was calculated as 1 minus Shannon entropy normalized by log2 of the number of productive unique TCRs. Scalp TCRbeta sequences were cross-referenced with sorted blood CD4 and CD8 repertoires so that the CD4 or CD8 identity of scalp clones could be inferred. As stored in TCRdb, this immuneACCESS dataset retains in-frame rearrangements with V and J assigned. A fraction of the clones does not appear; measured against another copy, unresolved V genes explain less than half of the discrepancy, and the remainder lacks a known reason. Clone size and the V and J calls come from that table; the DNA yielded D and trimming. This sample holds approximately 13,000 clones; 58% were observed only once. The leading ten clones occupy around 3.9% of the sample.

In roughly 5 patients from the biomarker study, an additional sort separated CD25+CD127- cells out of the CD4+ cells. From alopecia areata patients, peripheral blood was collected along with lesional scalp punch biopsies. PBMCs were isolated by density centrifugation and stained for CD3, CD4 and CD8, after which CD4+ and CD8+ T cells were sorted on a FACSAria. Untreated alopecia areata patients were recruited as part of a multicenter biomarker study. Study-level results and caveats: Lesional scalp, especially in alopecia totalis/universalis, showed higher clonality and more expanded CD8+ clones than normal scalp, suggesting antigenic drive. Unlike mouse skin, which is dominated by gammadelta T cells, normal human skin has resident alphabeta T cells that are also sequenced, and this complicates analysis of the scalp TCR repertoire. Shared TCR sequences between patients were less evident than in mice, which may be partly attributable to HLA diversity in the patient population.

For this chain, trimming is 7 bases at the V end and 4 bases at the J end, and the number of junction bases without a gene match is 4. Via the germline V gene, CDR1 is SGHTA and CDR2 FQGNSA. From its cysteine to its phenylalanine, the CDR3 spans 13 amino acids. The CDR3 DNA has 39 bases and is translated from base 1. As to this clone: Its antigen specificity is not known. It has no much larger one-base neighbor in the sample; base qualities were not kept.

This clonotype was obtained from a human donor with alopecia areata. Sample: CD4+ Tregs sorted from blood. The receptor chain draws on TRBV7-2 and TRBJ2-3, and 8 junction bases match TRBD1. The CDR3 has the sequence CASTGQGADTQYF. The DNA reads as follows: TGTGCCAGCACCGGACAGGGTGCAGATACGCAGTATTTT.